Sequencing of this T cell receptor (beta chain) was carried out in a study of blood T cells in healthy people across ages. Primed by a sample-barcoded 5' primer and a J-beta primer mix, a second PCR proceeded for about 6 to 12 cycles. TCRdb itself ran the 5' RACE reads through MiXCR, one entry per CDR3 protein. The sample shows about 730,000 distinct CDR3 sequences, 43% of them seen only once. Extracted total RNA amounted to at least 6 micrograms for each sample. V shed 2 bases and J shed 0 bases, with 7 bases lying between them. CDR3 size: 14 residues. Germline lookup yields CDR1 ENHRY and CDR2 SYGVKD.

This clonotype was sampled from a woman between 55 and 75 years old in good health. This chain uses TRBV10-3 with TRBJ1-1; TRBD1 might be the D (5 bases). Sequences were obtained from blood. Here the CDR3 DNA reads TGTGCCATCAGTGAGCGACAGATGAACACTGAAGCTTTCTTT. The encoded protein is CAISERQMNTEAFF.